The 15 T cell receptor beta chains reported below all come from one sample, sequenced in a study of cytomegalovirus exposure and HLA in healthy donors. PCR primers comprised 60 Vbeta and 13 Jbeta primers. Sequenced by immunoSEQ multiplex PCR; TCRdb stores in-frame clones only, minus some. The sample lists around 150,000 clones; over 75% were seen once. The sample was PBMCs. The receptors shown here come from a young man in good health.

CDR3 sequence: CASSEILAGGSVDEQFF. The CDR3 DNA sequence: TGTGCCAGCAGTGAAATCTTAGCGGGAGGGTCTGTGGATGAGCAGTTCTTC. The chain uses TRBV6-1 and TRBJ2-1; 11 bases match TRBD2. Germline V gives CDR1 MNHNS, CDR2 SASEGT. The CDR3 spans 17 residues. Trimming took 2 bases from V and 8 from J; bases not matched to a gene: 11.

This clone was recorded a few times. The V gene is TRBV4-3, the J gene TRBJ2-7; TRBD2 agrees at 11 bases. With V trimmed by 2 bases and J by 3 bases, 9 bases remained unmatched. Germline V gene sequence: CDR1 LGHNA, CDR2 YSLEER. This CDR3 is 17 amino acids long. This CDR3 is CASSQRGAGTSGYEQYF. CDR3 DNA: TGCGCCAGCAGCCAAAGGGGGGCCGGGACTAGCGGCTACGAGCAGTACTTC.

A remark on this clone: A read error may produce the germline difference seen at one junction end. This chain connects TRBV7-9 to TRBJ2-1, with TRBD2 matching 16 bases. CDR1 and CDR2 from the germline V gene are SEHNR and FQNEAQ (reference sequence). This CDR3 is 16 amino acids long. The CDR3 coding sequence is TGTTCCAGCAGCTTGGGACTAGCGGGAGGGTGGAATGAGCAGTTCTTC. It specifies CSSSLGLAGGWNEQFF.

The chain employs TRBV6-5 and TRBJ2-1, with 10 positions matching TRBD2. Trimming cost V 10 bases and J 8 bases; bases outside gene matches: 11. The CDR3 is made up of 14 amino acids. Germline V CDR1 and CDR2: MNHEY, SVGAGI. The CDR3 loop is CATGLAGGSYEQFF. For the CDR3, the DNA is TGTGCCACCGGGTTAGCGGGGGGCTCTTATGAGCAGTTCTTC.

This clone came up a few times. The chain uses TRBV19 and TRBJ1-2; tentative D call: TRBD1 (6 bases). The CDR3 extends over 15 amino acids. Germline assignment: CDR1 LNHDA and CDR2 SQIVND (reference sequence). V lost 4 bases, J lost 4 bases, and 16 bases lay in between. The CDR3: CASSNARGRVYGYTF. DNA of the CDR3: TGTGCCAGTAGTAACGCCAGGGGTCGGGTCTATGGCTACACCTTC.

This clone was seen a few times. J is TRBJ2-2 and V is TRBV7-9; possibly TRBD1 for D (6 bases). Germline V lookup: CDR1 SEHNR, CDR2 FQNEAQ (reference sequence). The CDR3 is 17 amino acids. V was pared by 5 bases and J by 0 bases, with 16 bases between. The CDR3 DNA sequence: TGTGCCAGCAGCGGCCCTCAGGGGTCCGCGAACACCGGGGAGCTGTTTTTT. Its translation: CASSGPQGSANTGELFF. Full variable domain (remainder filled in from reference TRBV7-9 and TRBJ2-2): DTGVSQNPRHKITKRGQNVTFRCDPISEHNRLYWYRQTLGQGPEFLTYFQNEAQLEKSRLLSDRFSAERPKGSFSTLEIQRTEQGDSAMYLCASSGPQGSANTGELFFGEGSRLTVL.

The V gene is TRBV11-2, the J gene TRBJ2-5, with D perhaps TRBD1 (6 bases). V was pared by 8 bases and J by 5 bases, with 15 bases between. This CDR3 has 13 amino acids. From germline, CDR1 is SGHAT and CDR2 FQNNGV. CDR3 sequence (DNA): TGTGCCAGCGGGTGGACAGTCGCCGAGACCCAGTACTTC. This codes for CASGWTVAETQYF.

The chain links TRBV10-3 to TRBJ1-5; unclear D gene. This CDR3 comprises 13 residues. Germline lookup yields CDR1 ENHRY and CDR2 SYGVKD. V was cut by 4 bases and J by 4 bases, with 8 bases left in between. The CDR3 bases are TGTGCCATCAGTGGTGCCGGTAATCAGCCCCAGCATTTT. It is translated as CAISGAGNQPQHF.

The chain joins TRBV29-1 to TRBJ2-4; weak D call: TRBD2 (7 bases). Trimming removed 6 bases from V and 1 base from J, with 16 bases in between. CDR1 and CDR2 (germline): SQVTM, ANQGSEA. This CDR3 spans 15 amino acids. CDR3 region: CSVARGGRAKNIQYF. For the CDR3, the DNA is TGCAGCGTCGCAAGGGGGGGGAGGGCCAAAAACATTCAGTACTTC.

The genes are TRBV9 and TRBJ1-5; 10 bases fit TRBD1. Germline trimming cut 5 bases from V and 6 bases from J; bases unmatched to any gene: 8. The CDR3 has 15 amino acids. Germline lookup yields CDR1 SGDLS and CDR2 YYNGEE. The CDR3 DNA follows: TGTGCCAGCAGTGCCGGACAGGGGGGTGGTCAGCCCCAGCATTTT. Translating it yields CASSAGQGGGQPQHF.

In regard to this clone: It is likely a read error, because the conserved phenylalanine at the end of the CDR3 is missing. The chain has TRBV6-5 and TRBJ2-7; 9 bases align to TRBD2. The CDR3 is made up of 15 amino acids. CDR1 and CDR2 from the germline V gene are MNHEY and SVGAGI. After removal of 6 bases from V and 1 base from J, the junction contained 7 bases not matched to a gene. CDR3 sequence: CASRIAGATSYEQYL. In DNA form, the CDR3 reads TGTGCCAGCAGAATAGCGGGAGCAACGTCCTACGAGCAGTACCTC.

This rearrangement joins TRBV5-4 to TRBJ1-5, with D possibly matching TRBD1 (5 bases). Germline CDR1 and CDR2: SGHNT and YYREEE (reference sequence). CDR3 size: 15 residues. V was trimmed by 0 bases and J by 3 bases, leaving 10 bases between them. CDR3 sequence (DNA): TGTGCCAGCAGCTTGGATGGACAAGTCAATCAGCCCCAGCATTTT. This translates into CASSLDGQVNQPQHF. The full variable domain, with the rest looked up from reference TRBV5-4 and TRBJ1-5, is ETGVTQSPTHLIKTRGQQVTLRCSSQSGHNTVSWYQQALGQGPQFIFQYYREEENGRGNFPPRFSGLQFPNYSSELNVNALELDDSALYLCASSLDGQVNQPQHFGDGTRLSIL.

The chain joins TRBV7-9 to TRBJ1-5; perhaps TRBD1 as D (5 bases). V was cut by 4 bases and J by 0 bases, with 7 bases left in between. Per germline, CDR1 SEHNR and CDR2 FQNEAQ (reference sequence). CDR3 length: 14 residues. The CDR3 region is CASSSRASNQPQHF. The CDR3 nucleotides are TGTGCCAGCAGCTCCAGGGCTAGCAATCAGCCCCAGCATTTT.

The chain joins TRBV12-5 to TRBJ2-7; 7 bases are shared with TRBD1. The CDR3 covers 14 residues. V gave up 1 base and J gave up 4 bases; unmatched junction bases: 4. Germline lookup yields CDR1 LGHNT and CDR2 FRNRAP. CDR3 sequence reads: CASGLGSTGYEQYF. The CDR3 region has the DNA TGTGCTAGTGGTTTGGGCTCGACAGGGTACGAGCAGTACTTC. The full variable domain, in which reference TRBV12-5 and TRBJ2-7 provide the parts outside the CDR3, is DARVTQTPRHKVTEMGQEVTMRCQPILGHNTVFWYRQTMMQGLELLAYFRNRAPLDDSGMPKDRFSAEMPDATLATLKIQPSEPRDSAVYFCASGLGSTGYEQYFGPGTRLTVT.

This clone appeared a few times. The CDR3 spells CASSSGGGTGLYEQYF. CDR3 in DNA: TGTGCCAGCAGTTCCGGGGGGGGGACAGGGTTATACGAGCAGTACTTC. The chain combines TRBV28 with TRBJ2-7; a weak D match, TRBD1 (9 bases). Per germline, CDR1 MDHEN and CDR2 SYDVKM. This CDR3 region has 16 residues. Trimming left V 4 bases short and J 4 bases short, with 20 bases between.